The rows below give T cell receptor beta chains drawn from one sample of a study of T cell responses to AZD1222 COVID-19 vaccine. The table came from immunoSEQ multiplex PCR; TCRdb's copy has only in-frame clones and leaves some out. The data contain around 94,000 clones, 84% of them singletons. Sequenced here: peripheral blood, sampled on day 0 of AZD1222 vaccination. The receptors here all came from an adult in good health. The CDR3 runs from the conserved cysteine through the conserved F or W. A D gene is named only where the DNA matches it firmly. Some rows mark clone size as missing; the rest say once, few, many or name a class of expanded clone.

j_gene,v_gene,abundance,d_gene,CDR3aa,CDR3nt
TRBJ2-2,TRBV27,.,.,CASRISGAFSELFF,TGTGCCAGCAGGATTTCGGGGGCGTTCTCCGAGCTGTTTTTT
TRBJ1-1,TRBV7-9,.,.,CASSPQNPGSGVNTEAFF,TGTGCCAGCAGCCCCCAGAACCCAGGCTCGGGGGTAAACACTGAAGCTTTCTTT
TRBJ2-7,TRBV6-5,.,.,CASRRGEAYEQYF,TGTGCCAGTCGACGAGGGGAGGCTTACGAGCAGTACTTC
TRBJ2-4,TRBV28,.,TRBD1,CASSSRGQGNIQYF,TGTGCCAGCAGTAGCCGAGGACAGGGAAACATTCAGTACTTC
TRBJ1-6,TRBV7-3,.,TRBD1,CASSLTGGDSPLHF,TGTGCCAGCAGCCTAACAGGGGGCGATTCACCCCTCCACTTT
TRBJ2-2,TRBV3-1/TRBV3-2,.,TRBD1,CASSPRRGTGELFF,TGTGCCAGCAGCCCCCGCAGGGGGACCGGGGAGCTGTTTTTT
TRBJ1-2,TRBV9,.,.,CASSVDPLPYGYTF,TGTGCCAGCAGCGTAGACCCGCTCCCCTATGGCTACACCTTC
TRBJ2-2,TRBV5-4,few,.,CASSLFRGLDTGELFF,TGTGCCAGCAGCTTGTTCAGGGGCTTGGACACCGGGGAGCTGTTTTTT
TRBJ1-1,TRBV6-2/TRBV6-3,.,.,CASSFRGGTEAFF,TGTGCCAGCAGTTTTCGGGGGGGCACTGAAGCTTTCTTT
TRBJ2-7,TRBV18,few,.,CASSPMEGASEQYF,TGTGCCAGCTCACCTATGGAGGGCGCGTCAGAGCAGTACTTC